The entry below describes one TCR beta chain. The antigen is not known. Profiling relied on immunoSEQ multiplex PCR, and the TCRdb table lists in-frame clones only, not all of them. The sample has 650,000 to 800,000 clones; 72% are singletons. The source of the sample is a study of shared clonotypes between healthy human individuals. Study background: Each donor's CD8 memory used one plate, CD8 naive two, each CD4 subset three.

Study observations and caveats: At large depth, rarefaction still showed sorted-subset sequencing to be incomplete. Clonotype sharing among the donors was expected to vary with sequencing depth.

Free of recent acute infections or vaccinations, the donors were healthy HIV-negative adults. The CDR3 is made up of 12 amino acids. CDR1 MDHEN and CDR2 SYDVKM come from the germline V gene. V was pared by 6 bases and J by 8 bases, with 10 bases between. The source material was memory CD4+ T cells sorted from blood. Subset here: CD45RA-negative fraction. The receptor's source is a woman aged 25 to 39 in good health. This chain connects TRBV28 to TRBJ2-2; D gene ambiguous. The CDR3 is CASREPTGELFF. The CDR3 bases are TGTGCCAGCAGAGAGCCAACTGGGGAGCTGTTTTTT.